This is a list of T cell receptor beta chains from one sample in a study of T cell repertoires in cytomegalovirus infection. TCRdb itself ran the reads through MiXCR, one entry per CDR3 protein. The sample lists approximately 310,000 distinct CDR3 sequences, 25% seen once, with more than 10% in the top ten. These receptors have no known antigen. The material sequenced was cultured PBMCs, taken from culture after CMV antigen stimulation. The origin of the receptors is a human donor in good health (CMV status not recorded). Some clones in this sample may be carry-over from other donors' samples. The CDR3 runs from the conserved cysteine through the conserved F or W. The size entry is marked missing in some rows and otherwise reads once, few, many or a size class.

V gene	J gene	clone size	CDR3 protein
TRBV7-2	TRBJ1-2	many	CASSLVFGPGTLNYGYTF
TRBV9	TRBJ1-4	.	CASSVSGGLSQKLFF
TRBV3-1	TRBJ2-1	few	CASSQALRLAVDNEQFF
TRBV11-2	TRBJ1-6	many	CASTATAGVNSPLHF
TRBV28	TRBJ2-3	.	CASSYLVGTDTQYF
TRBV20-1	TRBJ1-1	.	CSAFRRGAWGAFF
TRBV4-2	TRBJ1-1	.	CASSQVEGGNTEAFF
TRBV7-2	TRBJ2-3	few	CASSLWSSGEDTQYF
TRBV24-1	TRBJ2-4	.	CATGLFYPKNIQYF
TRBV2	TRBJ2-7	few	CASSEEMPRLAGGEQYF
TRBV19	TRBJ2-6	few	CASSTGPGSGANVLTF
TRBV19	TRBJ2-1	many	CASSVQNRGRAYNEQFF
TRBV19	TRBJ2-5	.	CASTNGQGETQYF
TRBV7-9	TRBJ2-7	few	CASSPWGQGGIHEQYF
TRBV6-5	TRBJ1-1	few	CASSYSRWVDTEAFF
TRBV7-8	TRBJ1-1	.	CASSLGGGLGTEAFF
TRBV7-6	TRBJ2-7	few	CASSPTPLGQWVYEQYF
TRBV19	TRBJ2-3	few	CASRRGGPDTQYF
TRBV11-2	TRBJ2-2	few	CASTRRGGTGELFF
TRBV4-1	TRBJ2-5	.	CASSQVSGALKETQYF
TRBV28	TRBJ2-1	.	CASGLAGSLSDNEQFF
TRBV2	TRBJ1-1	.	CASSERWADEAFF
TRBV5-6	TRBJ1-1	few	CASSLGDRNGAFF
TRBV4-1	TRBJ2-2	.	CASSQGGGSNTGELFF
TRBV12-3/TRBV12-4	TRBJ1-1	.	CARQGVNTEAFF
TRBV4-2	TRBJ1-1	.	CASSQLSGGGGVGTEAFF
TRBV7-2	TRBJ2-5	.	CASSLVRGRVQETQYF
TRBV28	TRBJ2-7	many	CASSFSQGGKYF
TRBV6-2/TRBV6-3	TRBJ2-7	once	CASRDTSGASYEQYF
TRBV14	TRBJ1-3	few	CASSQDQVGTIYF
TRBV2	TRBJ2-4	few	CASSGREGLKNIQYF
TRBV4-1	TRBJ2-3	.	CASSQVISGNTDTQYF
TRBV7-2	TRBJ1-3	many	CASSLGTGFYAGNTIYF
TRBV7-2	TRBJ1-3	many	CASSLQQGLSDTIYF
TRBV12-3/TRBV12-4	TRBJ2-3	.	CASSLAGSRTDTQYF
TRBV12-3/TRBV12-4	TRBJ2-7	.	CASSTGESSYEQYF